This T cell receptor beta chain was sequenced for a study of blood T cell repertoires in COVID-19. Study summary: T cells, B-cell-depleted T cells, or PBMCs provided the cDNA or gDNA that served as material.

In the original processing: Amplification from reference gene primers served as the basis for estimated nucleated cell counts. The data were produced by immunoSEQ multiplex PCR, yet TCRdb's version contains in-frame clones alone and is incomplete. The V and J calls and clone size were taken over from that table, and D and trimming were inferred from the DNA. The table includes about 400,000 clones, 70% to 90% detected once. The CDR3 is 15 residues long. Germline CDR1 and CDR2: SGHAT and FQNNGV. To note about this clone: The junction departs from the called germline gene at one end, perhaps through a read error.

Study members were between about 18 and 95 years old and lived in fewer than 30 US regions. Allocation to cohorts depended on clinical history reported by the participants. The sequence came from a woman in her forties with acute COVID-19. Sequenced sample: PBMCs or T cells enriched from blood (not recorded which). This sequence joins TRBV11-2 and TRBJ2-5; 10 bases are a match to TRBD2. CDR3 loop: CASSFTSGEQGTQYF. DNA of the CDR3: TGTGCCAGCAGCTTTACTAGCGGGGAGCAAGGGACCCAGTACTTC.